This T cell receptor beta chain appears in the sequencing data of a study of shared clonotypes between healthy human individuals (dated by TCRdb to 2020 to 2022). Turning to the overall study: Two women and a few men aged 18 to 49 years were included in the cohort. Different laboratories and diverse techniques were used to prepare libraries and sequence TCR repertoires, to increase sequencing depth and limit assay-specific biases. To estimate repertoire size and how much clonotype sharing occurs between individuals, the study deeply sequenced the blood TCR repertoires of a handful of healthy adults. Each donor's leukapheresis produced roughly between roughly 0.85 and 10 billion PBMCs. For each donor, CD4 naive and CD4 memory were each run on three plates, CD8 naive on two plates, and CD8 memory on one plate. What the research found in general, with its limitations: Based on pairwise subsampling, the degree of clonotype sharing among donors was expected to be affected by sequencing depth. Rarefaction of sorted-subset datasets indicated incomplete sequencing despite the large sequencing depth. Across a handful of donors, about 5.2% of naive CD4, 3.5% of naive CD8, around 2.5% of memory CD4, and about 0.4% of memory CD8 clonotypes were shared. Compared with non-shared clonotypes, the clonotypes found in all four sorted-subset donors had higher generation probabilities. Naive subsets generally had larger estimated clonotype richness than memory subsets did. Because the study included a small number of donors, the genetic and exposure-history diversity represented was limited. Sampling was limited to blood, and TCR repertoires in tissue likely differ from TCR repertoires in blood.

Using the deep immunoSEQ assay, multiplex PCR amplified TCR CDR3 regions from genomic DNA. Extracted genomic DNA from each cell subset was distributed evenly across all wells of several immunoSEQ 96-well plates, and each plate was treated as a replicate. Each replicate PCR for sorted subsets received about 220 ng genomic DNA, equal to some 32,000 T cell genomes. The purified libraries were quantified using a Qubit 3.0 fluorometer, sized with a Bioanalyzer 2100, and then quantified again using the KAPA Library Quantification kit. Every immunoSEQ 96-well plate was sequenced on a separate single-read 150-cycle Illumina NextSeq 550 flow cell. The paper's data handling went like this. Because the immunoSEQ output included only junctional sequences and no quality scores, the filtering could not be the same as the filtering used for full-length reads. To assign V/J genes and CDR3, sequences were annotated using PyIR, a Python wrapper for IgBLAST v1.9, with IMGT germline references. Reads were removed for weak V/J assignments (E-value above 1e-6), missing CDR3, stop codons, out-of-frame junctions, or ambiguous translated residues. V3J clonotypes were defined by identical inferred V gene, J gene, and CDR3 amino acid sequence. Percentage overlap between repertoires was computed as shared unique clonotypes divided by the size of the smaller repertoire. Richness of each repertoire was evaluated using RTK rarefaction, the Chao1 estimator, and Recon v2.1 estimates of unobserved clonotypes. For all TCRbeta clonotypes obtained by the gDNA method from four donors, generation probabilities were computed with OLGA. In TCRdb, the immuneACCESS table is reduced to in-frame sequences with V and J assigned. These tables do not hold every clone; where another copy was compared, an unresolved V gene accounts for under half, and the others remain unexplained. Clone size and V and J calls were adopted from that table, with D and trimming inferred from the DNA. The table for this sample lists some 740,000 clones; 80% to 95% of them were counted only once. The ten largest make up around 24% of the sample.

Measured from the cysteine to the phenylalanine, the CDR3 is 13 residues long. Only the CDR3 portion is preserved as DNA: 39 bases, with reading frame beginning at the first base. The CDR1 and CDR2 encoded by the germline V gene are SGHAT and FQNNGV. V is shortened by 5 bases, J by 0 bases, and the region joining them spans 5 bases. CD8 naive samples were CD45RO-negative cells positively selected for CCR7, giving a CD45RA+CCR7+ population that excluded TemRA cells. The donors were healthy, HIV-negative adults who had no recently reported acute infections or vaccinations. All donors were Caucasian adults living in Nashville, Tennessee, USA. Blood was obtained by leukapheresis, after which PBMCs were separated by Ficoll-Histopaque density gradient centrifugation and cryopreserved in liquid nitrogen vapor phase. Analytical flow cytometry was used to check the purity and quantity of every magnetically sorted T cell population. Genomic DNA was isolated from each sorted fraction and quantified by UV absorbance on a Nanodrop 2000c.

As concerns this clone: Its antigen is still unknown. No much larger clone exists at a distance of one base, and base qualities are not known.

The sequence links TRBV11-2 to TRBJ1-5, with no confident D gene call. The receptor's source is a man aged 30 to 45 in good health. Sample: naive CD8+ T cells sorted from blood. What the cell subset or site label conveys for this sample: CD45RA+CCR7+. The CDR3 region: CASSPNSNQPQHF. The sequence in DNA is TGTGCCAGCAGCCCTAATAGCAATCAGCCCCAGCATTTT.